This T cell receptor (beta chain) was identified during a study of CD8 T cells in ankylosing spondylitis. In germline, CDR1 is SEHNR, CDR2 FQNEAQ (reference sequence). V was trimmed by 1 base and J by 1 base, leaving 9 bases between them. This CDR3 has 15 residues. MiXCR was run by TCRdb on the 5' RACE reads, yielding one entry per CDR3 protein. The sample yields 220,000 or so distinct CDR3 sequences, about 11% seen once. General observations from the study: Blood from ankylosing spondylitis patients appeared to carry a characteristic roughly 8-variant TCR beta motif. In peripheral blood, disease-linked CD8+ clones occurred at relatively low frequencies. Clones linked to disease were reported to show significant enrichment in matched ankylosing spondylitis synovial fluid. A subset of motif variants has previously been described in the synovial fluid and blood of reactive arthritis.

Turning to this clonotype: As yet, its antigen is unknown.

This clonotype was obtained from a male donor with ankylosing spondylitis or in good health (not recorded which). V usage is TRBV7-9 and J usage is TRBJ2-3, with D hard to call. The sequenced material came from blood, either unsorted or a sorted T cell fraction (not recorded which). The DNA for the CDR3 is TGTGCCAGCAGCTTAGGGGTCTTAGGCACAGATACGCAGTATTTT. Residues: CASSLGVLGTDTQYF.